The rows below give T cell receptor beta chains drawn from one sample of a study of vaccination effects on CD4 cells after COVID-19. Sequencing used immunoSEQ multiplex PCR; TCRdb keeps in-frame clones, though not all of them. This sample has 50,000 to 65,000 clones, with roughly 80% found just once. For these TCRs, the target antigens are not known. Sequenced material: CD4+ T cells from PBMCs cultured with HCoV-229E spike peptides, taken before COVID-19 vaccination. Source of these receptors: a human donor who received a COVID-19 vaccine. CDR3s include the opening cysteine and the closing phenylalanine or tryptophan. Fields, in order: D gene, clone size, J gene, CDR3 length, V gene, CDR3 DNA, CDR3 protein. D genes are given only for firm matches. Only some rows state a clone size, as once, few, many or a class for expanded clones.

>TRBD1|NA|TRBJ1-4|17|TRBV19
TGTGCCAGTAGTATCATCCCCGGACAGGCGGCTAATGAAAAACTGTTTTTT
CASSIIPGQAANEKLFF
>TRBD2|NA|TRBJ2-1|13|TRBV12-3/TRBV12-4
TGTGCCAGCAGTCTGAGCGGGGGGAGTGAGCAGTTCTTC
CASSLSGGSEQFF
>NA|NA|TRBJ1-6|12|TRBV7-9
TGTGCCAGCAGCTGGGATAATTCACCCCTCCACTTT
CASSWDNSPLHF
>NA|NA|TRBJ1-1|13|TRBV3-1/TRBV3-2
TGTGCCAGCAGCCGTGTATGGAACACTGAAGCTTTCTTT
CASSRVWNTEAFF
>TRBD1|NA|TRBJ2-2|13|TRBV29-1
TGCAGCGGACAGGGGACCAGGGGCGGGGAGCTGTTTTTT
CSGQGTRGGELFF
>TRBD2|NA|TRBJ2-5|15|TRBV18
TGTGCCAGCTCACCTAGGAGACTAGCGGCGGAGACCCAGTACTTC
CASSPRRLAAETQYF
>NA|NA|TRBJ1-1|16|TRBV14
TGTGCCAGCAGCCAAGATCTGGGGCGGCTAAACACTGAAGCTTTCTTT
CASSQDLGRLNTEAFF
>NA|few|TRBJ1-2|16|TRBV19
NA
CASRDVSGPANYGYTF
>TRBD1|NA|TRBJ1-4|14|TRBV7-2
TGTGCCAGCAGCTCGACAGGGATACGGGAAAAACTGTTTTTT
CASSSTGIREKLFF
>NA|few|TRBJ2-1|14|TRBV7-3
TGTGCCAGCAGCTTAAGCCCGGGGGAAAATGAGCAGTTCTTC
CASSLSPGENEQFF
>TRBD2|NA|TRBJ2-5|16|TRBV5-1
TGCGCCAGCAGCTTGGGAGTCGCGGGGGGAGGCGAGACCCAGTACTTC
CASSLGVAGGGETQYF
>NA|NA|TRBJ1-4|15|TRBV27
TGTGCCAGCAGTGCCTCGCCTGGGTGGAGTGAAAAACTGTTTTTT
CASSASPGWSEKLFF
>NA|NA|TRBJ2-2|14|TRBV3-1/TRBV3-2
TGTGCCAGCAGCCCCCTAATGAAGACCGGGGAGCTGTTTTTT
CASSPLMKTGELFF
>NA|NA|TRBJ2-3|13|TRBV6-6
TGTGCCAGCAGAGACAGTAGCACAGATACGCAGTATTTT
CASRDSSTDTQYF
>TRBD1|NA|TRBJ1-2|14|TRBV18
TGTGCCAGCTCACCTGGACAGGCTAACTATGGCTACACCTTC
CASSPGQANYGYTF
>TRBD1|NA|TRBJ1-4|16|TRBV15
TGTGCCACCAGCAGAGATTCGGGACAGGGTTATGAAAAACTGTTTTTT
CATSRDSGQGYEKLFF
>NA|NA|TRBJ2-5|14|TRBV7-3
TGTGCCAGCAGCCGGGGGACAGAACAAGAGACCCAGTACTTC
CASSRGTEQETQYF
>TRBD2|NA|TRBJ2-5|16|TRBV4-1
TGCGCCAGCAGCCAAGGCCGGACTAGCGGCCAAGAGACCCAGTACTTC
CASSQGRTSGQETQYF
>NA|NA|TRBJ1-1|13|TRBV7-2
TGTGCCAGCAGCTTAAAGTCTTTGCGAAAAGCTTTCTTT
CASSLKSLRKAFF
>TRBD2|NA|TRBJ2-3|15|TRBV5-1
TGCGCCAGCAGCTCCCGGGAGGATTTTGGAGGTACGCAGTATTTT
CASSSREDFGGTQYF
>TRBD1|NA|TRBJ2-1|15|TRBV5-1
TGCGCCAGCAGCTTAGAACAGGGGACGTACAATGAGCAGTTCTTC
CASSLEQGTYNEQFF
>TRBD1|NA|TRBJ2-1|15|TRBV9
TGTGCCAGCAGCACCTCCGGGACAGCCTACAATGAGCAGTTCTTC
CASSTSGTAYNEQFF
>NA|NA|TRBJ2-1|15|TRBV2
TGTGCCAGCGAACCACATACAGGTTCGTACAATGAGCAGTTCTTC
CASEPHTGSYNEQFF
>NA|NA|TRBJ2-5|16|TRBV7-3
TGTGCCAGCAGCCAAAAAGGAGGGTTTGCGAAAGAGACCCAGTACTTC
CASSQKGGFAKETQYF
>NA|NA|TRBJ1-6|13|TRBV30
TGTGCCTGGAGTGGACAGGTAAATTCACCCCTCCACTTT
CAWSGQVNSPLHF
>TRBD2|NA|TRBJ2-5|16|TRBV12-5
TGTGCTAGTGGTTTGGGGCTAGCGGGACTCCAAGAGACCCAGTACTTC
CASGLGLAGLQETQYF
>NA|NA|TRBJ2-2|13|TRBV30
TGTGCCTGGAGCGGGGTAAACACCGGGGAGCTGTTTTTT
CAWSGVNTGELFF
>TRBD2|few|TRBJ2-3|16|TRBV4-1
TGCGCCAGCAGCCCTACTAGCGGGGGGTTCACAGATACGCAGTATTTT
CASSPTSGGFTDTQYF
>TRBD2|once|TRBJ2-5|16|TRBV14
TGTGCCAGCAGCCCCTCAGGGCGGGGGGGCGTCGAGACCCAGTACTTC
CASSPSGRGGVETQYF
>TRBD1|few|TRBJ2-1|15|TRBV10-2
TGCGCCAGCAGTCCTCAGACAGGGCCCTACAATGAGCAGTTCTTC
CASSPQTGPYNEQFF
>NA|few|TRBJ1-2|18|TRBV19
TGTGCCAGTAGTTTTTGGGAGGGGGATGAAAACGGATACTATGGCTACACCTTC
CASSFWEGDENGYYGYTF
>NA|NA|TRBJ2-5|15|TRBV24-1
TGTGCCACCAGTGACCCTTTCGGACCTGGGGAGACCCAGTACTTC
CATSDPFGPGETQYF
>NA|NA|TRBJ2-4|14|TRBV6-2/TRBV6-3
TGTGCCAGCAGCCAAGCGGGTGCCAAAAACATTCAGTACTTC
CASSQAGAKNIQYF
>TRBD1|few|TRBJ1-2|15|TRBV9
TGTGCCAGCAGCGCAGTGCCGGGACAGGGGGCTTCTCACACCTTC
CASSAVPGQGASHTF
>NA|NA|TRBJ1-6|16|TRBV5-1
TGCGCCAGCAGAGGAACCTACCGGACGGAGAATTCACCCCTCCACTTT
CASRGTYRTENSPLHF
>NA|NA|TRBJ2-1|20|TRBV5-1
TGCGCCAGCAGCCCACGACAGTCTAGCGAGAGGGGGTTCTTCATCAATGAGCAGTTCTTC
CASSPRQSSERGFFINEQFF
>NA|NA|TRBJ1-5|16|TRBV19
TGTGCCAGTATGGGTATAGGGGCGATCGGAAATCAGCCCCAGCATTTT
CASMGIGAIGNQPQHF
>NA|NA|TRBJ1-6|12|TRBV12-3/TRBV12-4
TGTGCCAGCAGTTTGTCAAAATCACCCCTCCACTTT
CASSLSKSPLHF
>NA|NA|TRBJ1-2|15|TRBV9
TGTGCCAGCAGCCCCAGGGAGAGCTTGGCCTCTGGCTACACCTTC
CASSPRESLASGYTF
>NA|NA|TRBJ2-6|18|TRBV24-1
TGTGCCACCAGTGATGCCCTGACAGGGACTTCTGGGGCCAACGTCCTGACTTTC
CATSDALTGTSGANVLTF
>NA|few|TRBJ1-1|12|TRBV3-1/TRBV3-2
TGTGCCAGCAGCCAAGGGGAGGGGAAAGCTTTCTTT
CASSQGEGKAFF
>TRBD2|once|TRBJ2-1|15|TRBV15
TGTGCCACCAGTATTAGCGGGGGGGTTTACAATGAGCAGTTCTTC
CATSISGGVYNEQFF
>TRBD2|NA|TRBJ2-5|14|TRBV5-1
TGCGCCAGCAGCTTGGGACTAGCGGATGAGACCCAGTACTTC
CASSLGLADETQYF
>NA|NA|TRBJ2-1|15|TRBV6-4
TGTGCCAGCAGCCACTACCCAAGCTCCTACAATGAGCAGTTCTTC
CASSHYPSSYNEQFF
>NA|NA|TRBJ2-3|15|TRBV5-1
TGCGCCAGCAGCTTGGAGCCTATGAATACAGATACGCAGTATTTT
CASSLEPMNTDTQYF
>NA|medium-sized|TRBJ1-1|13|TRBV7-2
TGTGCCAGCAGCCCCTACTTGAACACTGAAGCTTTCTTT
CASSPYLNTEAFF
>NA|NA|TRBJ2-1|16|TRBV5-1
TGCGCCAGCAGCTTCGTGGGGGGTTACTCCTACAATGAGCAGTTCTTC
CASSFVGGYSYNEQFF
>NA|NA|TRBJ1-3|14|TRBV5-1
TGCGCCAGCAGGGATACAAGCTCTGGAAACACCATATATTTT
CASRDTSSGNTIYF
>NA|NA|TRBJ2-3|18|TRBV19
TGTGCCAGTAGTACTCTCCCGGTGGTGGCAGTCGCCACAGATACGCAGTATTTT
CASSTLPVVAVATDTQYF
>TRBD2|NA|TRBJ2-3|16|TRBV5-1
TGCGCCAGCAGCAGCTCGGGACTAGCGGGCACAGATACGCAGTATTTT
CASSSSGLAGTDTQYF
>NA|NA|TRBJ2-3|17|TRBV19
TGTGCCAGTAGTATCGCGACCGGGGGACCCAGCACAGATACGCAGTATTTT
CASSIATGGPSTDTQYF
>NA|few|TRBJ1-2|15|TRBV2
TGTGCCAGCAGTGTGGGCAGGGGAGTAGGCTATGGCTACACCTTC
CASSVGRGVGYGYTF
>NA|NA|TRBJ2-3|14|TRBV6-5
TGTGCCAGCAATCCTCCGGGAGGCACAGATACGCAGTATTTT
CASNPPGGTDTQYF
>NA|once|TRBJ1-6|13|TRBV12-3/TRBV12-4
TGTGCCAGCACCGCCAGGGGAAATTCACCCCTCCACTTT
CASTARGNSPLHF
>NA|once|TRBJ2-5|14|TRBV19
TGTGCCAGTAGTATAAAGGGGGGGGGAGAGACCCAGTACTTC
CASSIKGGGETQYF
>NA|NA|TRBJ1-2|15|TRBV4-3
TGCGCCAGCAGCCAAGTCCAACAGGGCAACTATGGCTACACCTTC
CASSQVQQGNYGYTF
>TRBD2|NA|TRBJ2-3|16|TRBV7-2
TGTGCCAGCAGCTTATGGACTAGCGGGGGGGCGGGTACGCAGTATTTT
CASSLWTSGGAGTQYF